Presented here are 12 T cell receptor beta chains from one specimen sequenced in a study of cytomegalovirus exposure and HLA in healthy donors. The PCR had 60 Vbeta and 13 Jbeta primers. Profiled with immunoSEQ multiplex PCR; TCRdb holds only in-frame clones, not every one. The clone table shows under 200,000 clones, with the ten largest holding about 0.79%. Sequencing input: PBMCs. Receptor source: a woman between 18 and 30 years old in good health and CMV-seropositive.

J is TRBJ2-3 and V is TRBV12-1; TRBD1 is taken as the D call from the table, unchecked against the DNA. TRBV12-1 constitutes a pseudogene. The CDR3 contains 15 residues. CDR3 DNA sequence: TGTGCCAGCAGCTTTGCCAAGGGGCGCACAGATACGCAGTATTTT. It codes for CASSFAKGRTDTQYF.

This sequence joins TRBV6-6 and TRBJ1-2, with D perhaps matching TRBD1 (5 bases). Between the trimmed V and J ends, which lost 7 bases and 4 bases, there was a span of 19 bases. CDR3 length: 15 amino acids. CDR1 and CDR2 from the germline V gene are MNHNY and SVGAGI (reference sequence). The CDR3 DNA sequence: TGTGCCAGCACCATTCGCGGGGCGGCCATCTATGGCTACACCTTC. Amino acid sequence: CASTIRGAAIYGYTF.

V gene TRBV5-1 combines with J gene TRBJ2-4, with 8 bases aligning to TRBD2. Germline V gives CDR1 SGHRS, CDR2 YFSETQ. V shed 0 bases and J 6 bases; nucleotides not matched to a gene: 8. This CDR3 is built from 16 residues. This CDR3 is CASSLDGRGALNIQYF. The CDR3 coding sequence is TGCGCCAGCAGCTTGGATGGGCGGGGGGCCTTAAACATTCAGTACTTC.

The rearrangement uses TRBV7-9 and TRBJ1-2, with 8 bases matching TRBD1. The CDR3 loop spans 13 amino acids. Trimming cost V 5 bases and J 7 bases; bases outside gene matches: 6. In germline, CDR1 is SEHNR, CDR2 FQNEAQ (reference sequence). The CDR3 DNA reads TGTGCCAGCAGCCTTGGGGGGACAGGTGGCTACACCTTC. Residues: CASSLGGTGGYTF. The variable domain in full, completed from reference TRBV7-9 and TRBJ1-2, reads DTGVSQNPRHKITKRGQNVTFRCDPISEHNRLYWYRQTLGQGPEFLTYFQNEAQLEKSRLLSDRFSAERPKGSFSTLEIQRTEQGDSAMYLCASSLGGTGGYTFGSGTRLTVV.

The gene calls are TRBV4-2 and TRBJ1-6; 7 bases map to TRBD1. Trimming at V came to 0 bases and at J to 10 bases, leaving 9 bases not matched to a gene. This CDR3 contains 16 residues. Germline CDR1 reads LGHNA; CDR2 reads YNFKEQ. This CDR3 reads CASSQDKQGPGSPLHF. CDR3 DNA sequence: TGTGCCAGCAGCCAAGATAAACAGGGGCCAGGGTCACCCCTCCACTTT.

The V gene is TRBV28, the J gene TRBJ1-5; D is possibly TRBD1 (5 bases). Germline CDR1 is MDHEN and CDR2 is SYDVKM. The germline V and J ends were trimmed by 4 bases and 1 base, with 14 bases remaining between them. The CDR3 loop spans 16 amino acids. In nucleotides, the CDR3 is TGTGCCAGCAGTTCCCCTAACGGGGGAAGCAATCAGCCCCAGCATTTT. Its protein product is CASSSPNGGSNQPQHF. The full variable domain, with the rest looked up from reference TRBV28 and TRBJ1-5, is DVKVTQSSRYLVKRTGEKVFLECVQDMDHENMFWYRQDPGLGLRLIYFSYDVKMKEKGDIPEGYSVSREKKERFSLILESASTNQTSMYLCASSSPNGGSNQPQHFGDGTRLSIL.

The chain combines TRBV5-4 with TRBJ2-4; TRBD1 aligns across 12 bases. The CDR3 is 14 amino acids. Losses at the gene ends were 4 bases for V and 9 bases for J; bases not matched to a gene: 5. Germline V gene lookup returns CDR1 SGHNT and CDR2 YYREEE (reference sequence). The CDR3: CASSRDRGLVIQYF. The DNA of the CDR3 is TGTGCCAGCAGCCGGGACAGGGGGCTAGTCATTCAGTACTTC.

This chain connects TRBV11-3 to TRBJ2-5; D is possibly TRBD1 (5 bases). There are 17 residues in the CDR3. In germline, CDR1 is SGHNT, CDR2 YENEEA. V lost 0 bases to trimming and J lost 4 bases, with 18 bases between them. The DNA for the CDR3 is TGTGCCAGCAGCTTAGAGGTCCGCAGGGCCATCGGAGAGACCCAGTACTTC. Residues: CASSLEVRRAIGETQYF.

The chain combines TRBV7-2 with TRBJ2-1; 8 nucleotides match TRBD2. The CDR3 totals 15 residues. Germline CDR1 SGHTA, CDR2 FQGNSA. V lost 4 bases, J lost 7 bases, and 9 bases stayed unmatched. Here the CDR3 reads CASSSYGGGRNEQFF. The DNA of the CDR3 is TGTGCCAGCAGCTCGTACGGGGGGGGCAGAAATGAGCAGTTCTTC.

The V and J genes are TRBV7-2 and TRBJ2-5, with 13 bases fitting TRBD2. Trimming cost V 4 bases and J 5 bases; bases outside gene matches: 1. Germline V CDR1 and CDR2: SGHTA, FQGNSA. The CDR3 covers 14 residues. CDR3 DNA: TGTGCCAGCAGCTCGGGACTAGCGGGGGAGACCCAGTACTTC. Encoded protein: CASSSGLAGETQYF.

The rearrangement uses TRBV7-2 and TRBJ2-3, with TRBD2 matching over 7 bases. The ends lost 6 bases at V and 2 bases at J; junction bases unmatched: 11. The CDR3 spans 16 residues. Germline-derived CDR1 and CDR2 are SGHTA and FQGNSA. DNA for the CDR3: TGTGCCAGCAGAATGGGGGGGAGCAGGTCCACAGATACGCAGTATTTT. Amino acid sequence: CASRMGGSRSTDTQYF.

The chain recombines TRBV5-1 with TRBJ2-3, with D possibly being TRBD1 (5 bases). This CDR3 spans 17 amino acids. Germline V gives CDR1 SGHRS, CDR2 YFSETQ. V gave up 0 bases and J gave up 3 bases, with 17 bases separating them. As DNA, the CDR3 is TGCGCCAGCAGCTTGGGATCGTCAGGGCCCCGGACAGATACGCAGTATTTT. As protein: CASSLGSSGPRTDTQYF.